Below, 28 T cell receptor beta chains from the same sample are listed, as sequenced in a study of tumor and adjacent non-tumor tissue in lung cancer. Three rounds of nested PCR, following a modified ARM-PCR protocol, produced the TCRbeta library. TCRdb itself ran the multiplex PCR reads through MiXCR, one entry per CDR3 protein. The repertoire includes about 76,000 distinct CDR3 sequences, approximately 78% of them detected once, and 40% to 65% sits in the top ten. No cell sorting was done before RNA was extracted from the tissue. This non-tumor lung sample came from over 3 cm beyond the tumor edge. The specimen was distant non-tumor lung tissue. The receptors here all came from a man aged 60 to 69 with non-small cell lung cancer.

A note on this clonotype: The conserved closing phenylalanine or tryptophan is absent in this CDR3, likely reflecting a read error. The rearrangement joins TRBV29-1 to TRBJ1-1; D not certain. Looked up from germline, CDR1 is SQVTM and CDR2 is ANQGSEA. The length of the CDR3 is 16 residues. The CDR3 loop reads CNIEDRQGKEGTEAFI. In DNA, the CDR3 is TGCAACATTGAAGATCGGCAAGGGAAAGAAGGCACTGAAGCTTTCATT.

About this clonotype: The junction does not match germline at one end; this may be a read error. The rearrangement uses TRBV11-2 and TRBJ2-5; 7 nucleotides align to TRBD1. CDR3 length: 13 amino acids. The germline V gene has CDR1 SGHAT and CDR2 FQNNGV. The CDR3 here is CVSSSTGDETHYF. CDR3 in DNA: TGTGTCAGCAGCTCTACAGGGGATGAGACCCATTATTTC.

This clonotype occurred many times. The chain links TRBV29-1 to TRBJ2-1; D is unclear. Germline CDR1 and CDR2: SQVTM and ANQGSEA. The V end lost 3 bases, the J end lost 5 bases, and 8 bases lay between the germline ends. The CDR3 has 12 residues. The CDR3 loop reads CSVDGWDNEQFF. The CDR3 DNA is TGCAGCGTTGACGGGTGGGACAATGAGCAGTTCTTC.

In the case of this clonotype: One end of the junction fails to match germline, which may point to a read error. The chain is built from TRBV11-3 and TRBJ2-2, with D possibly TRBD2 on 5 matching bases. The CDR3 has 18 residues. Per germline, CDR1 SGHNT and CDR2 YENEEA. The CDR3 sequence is CASSSRGAVGYSAGELFF. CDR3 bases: TGCGCCAGCAGCTCCCGGGGAGCGGTAGGATACAGTGCCGGGGAGCTGTTTTTT.

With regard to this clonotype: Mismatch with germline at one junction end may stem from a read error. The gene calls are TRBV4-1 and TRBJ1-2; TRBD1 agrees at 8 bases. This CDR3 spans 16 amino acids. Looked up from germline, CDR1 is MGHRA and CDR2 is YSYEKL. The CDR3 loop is CASSLIVRDRLSGYTF. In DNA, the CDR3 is TGCGCCAGCAGCCTCATAGTCCGGGACAGGCTCTCTGGCTACACTTTC.

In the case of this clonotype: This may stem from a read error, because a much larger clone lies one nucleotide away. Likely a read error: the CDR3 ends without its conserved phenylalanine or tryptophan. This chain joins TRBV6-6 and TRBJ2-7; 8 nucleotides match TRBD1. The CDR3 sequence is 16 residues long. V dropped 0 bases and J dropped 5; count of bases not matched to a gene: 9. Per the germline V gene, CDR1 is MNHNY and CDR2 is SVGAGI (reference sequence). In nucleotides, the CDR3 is TGTGCCAGCAGTTACTCGCAGGGCAGGGGGCATCACGAGCAGTACTCC. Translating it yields CASSYSQGRGHHEQYS.

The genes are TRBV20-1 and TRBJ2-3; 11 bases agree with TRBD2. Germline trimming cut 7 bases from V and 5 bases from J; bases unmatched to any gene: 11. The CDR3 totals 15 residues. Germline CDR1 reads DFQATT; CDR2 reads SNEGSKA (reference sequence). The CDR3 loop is CSVPRGLAVIDTQYF. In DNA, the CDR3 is TGCAGTGTCCCCAGGGGACTAGCGGTAATAGATACGCAGTATTTT.

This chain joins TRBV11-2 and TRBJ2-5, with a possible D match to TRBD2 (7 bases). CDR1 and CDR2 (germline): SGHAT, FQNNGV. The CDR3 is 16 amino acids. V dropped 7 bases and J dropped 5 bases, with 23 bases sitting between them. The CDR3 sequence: CASNSTVGGPNETQYF. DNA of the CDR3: TGTGCCAGCAACTCCACAGTGGGGGGGCCAAATGAGACCCAGTACTTC.

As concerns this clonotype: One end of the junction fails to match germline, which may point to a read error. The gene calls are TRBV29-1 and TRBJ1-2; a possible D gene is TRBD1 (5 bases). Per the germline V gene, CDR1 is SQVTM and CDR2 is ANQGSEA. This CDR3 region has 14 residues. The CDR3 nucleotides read TGCAGTGTTGATAGCTCAGGGATTCACTATGGCTACACCTTC. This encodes CSVDSSGIHYGYTF.

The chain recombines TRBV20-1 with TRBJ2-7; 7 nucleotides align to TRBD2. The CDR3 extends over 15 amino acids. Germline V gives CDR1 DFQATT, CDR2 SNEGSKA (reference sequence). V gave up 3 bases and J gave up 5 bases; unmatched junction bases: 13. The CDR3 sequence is CSARGLTVGEHEQYF. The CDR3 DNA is TGCAGTGCTAGGGGACTAACGGTAGGGGAACACGAGCAGTACTTC.

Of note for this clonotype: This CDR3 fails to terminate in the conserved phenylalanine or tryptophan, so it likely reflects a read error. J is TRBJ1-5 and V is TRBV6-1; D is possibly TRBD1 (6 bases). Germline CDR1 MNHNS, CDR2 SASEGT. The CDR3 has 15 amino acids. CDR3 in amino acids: CVSNPGTPNNQPQHC. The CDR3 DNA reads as TGTGTCAGCAACCCTGGGACACCGAACAATCAGCCCCAGCATTGT.

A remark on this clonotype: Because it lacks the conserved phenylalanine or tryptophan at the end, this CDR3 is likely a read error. For the CDR3, the DNA is TGTGCCAGCAGTTCCGGATTCTTAGGTGGCACAGATACGCAGTATTAT. This codes for CASSSGFLGGTDTQYY. The chain carries TRBV11-3 and TRBJ2-3; D call uncertain. V was clipped by 6 bases and J by 1 base, with 17 bases between them. CDR3 length equals 16 residues. Germline values: CDR1 SGHNT, CDR2 YENEEA.

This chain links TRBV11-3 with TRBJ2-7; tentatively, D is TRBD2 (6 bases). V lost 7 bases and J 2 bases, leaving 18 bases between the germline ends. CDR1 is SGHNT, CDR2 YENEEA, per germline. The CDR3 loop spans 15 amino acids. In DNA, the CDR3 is TGTGCCAGCACCTATCGGACTACATTAACCTACGAGCAGTACTTC. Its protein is CASTYRTTLTYEQYF.

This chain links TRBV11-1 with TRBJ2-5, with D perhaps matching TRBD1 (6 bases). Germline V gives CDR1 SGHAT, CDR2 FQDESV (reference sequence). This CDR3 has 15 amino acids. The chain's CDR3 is CASGLNGQNQETQYF. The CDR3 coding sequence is TGTGCAAGCGGCTTAAACGGACAGAACCAAGAGACCCAGTACTTC.

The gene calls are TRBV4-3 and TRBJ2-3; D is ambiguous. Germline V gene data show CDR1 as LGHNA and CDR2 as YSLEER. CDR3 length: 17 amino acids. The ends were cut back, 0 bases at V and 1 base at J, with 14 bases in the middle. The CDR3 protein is CASSQEAEVLRTDTQYF. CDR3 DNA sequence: TGCGCCAGCAGCCAAGAGGCTGAAGTGCTGCGCACAGATACGCAGTATTTT.

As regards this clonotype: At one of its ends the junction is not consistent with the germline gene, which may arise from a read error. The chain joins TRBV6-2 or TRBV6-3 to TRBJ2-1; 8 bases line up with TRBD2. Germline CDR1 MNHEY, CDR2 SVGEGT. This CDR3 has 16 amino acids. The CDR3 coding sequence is TGTGCCAGCAGGAATGGGAGCGGGAGACAGGTCAATGATCAGTTCTTC. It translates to CASRNGSGRQVNDQFF.

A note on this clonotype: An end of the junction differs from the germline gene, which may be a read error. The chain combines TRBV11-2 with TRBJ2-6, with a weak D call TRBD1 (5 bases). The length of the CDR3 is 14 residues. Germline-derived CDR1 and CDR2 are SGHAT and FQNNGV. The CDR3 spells CASSLISGANVLVF. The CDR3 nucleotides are TGTGCCAGCAGTCTTATTTCTGGGGCCAACGTCCTGGTTTTC.

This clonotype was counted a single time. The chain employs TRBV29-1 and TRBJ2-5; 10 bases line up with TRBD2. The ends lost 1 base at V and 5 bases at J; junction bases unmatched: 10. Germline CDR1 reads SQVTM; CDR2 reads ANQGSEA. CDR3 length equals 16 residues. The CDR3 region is CSVEATSGRLQETQYF. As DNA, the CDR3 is TGCAGCGTTGAAGCGACTAGCGGGCGCCTCCAGGAGACCCAGTACTTC. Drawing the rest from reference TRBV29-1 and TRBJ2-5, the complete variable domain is SAVISQKPSRDICQRGTSLTIQCQVDSQVTMMFWYRQQPGQSLTLIATANQGSEATYESGFVIDKFPISRPNLTFSTLTVSNMSPEDSSIYLCSVEATSGRLQETQYFGPGTRLLVL.

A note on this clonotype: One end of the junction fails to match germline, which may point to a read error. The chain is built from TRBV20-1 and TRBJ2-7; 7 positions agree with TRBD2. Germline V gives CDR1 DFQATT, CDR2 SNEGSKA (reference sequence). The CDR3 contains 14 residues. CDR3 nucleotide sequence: TGCATTGCTAGCTCCCCCGTCGGGAGGTATGAGCAGTACTTC. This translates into CIASSPVGRYEQYF.

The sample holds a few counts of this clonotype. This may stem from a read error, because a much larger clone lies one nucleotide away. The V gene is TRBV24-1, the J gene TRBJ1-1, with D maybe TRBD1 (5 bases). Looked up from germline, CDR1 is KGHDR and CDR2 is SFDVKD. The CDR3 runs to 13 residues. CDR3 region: CTTMGEENTEAFF. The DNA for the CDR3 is TGTACCACCATGGGGGAGGAGAACACTGAAGCTTTCTTT.

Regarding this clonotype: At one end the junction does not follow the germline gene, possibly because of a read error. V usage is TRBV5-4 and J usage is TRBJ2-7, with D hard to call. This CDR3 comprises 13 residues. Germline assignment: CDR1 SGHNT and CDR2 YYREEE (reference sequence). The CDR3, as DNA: TGTGTCAGCAGCCAAGAGCTGGACTACGAGCAGTACTTC. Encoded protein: CVSSQELDYEQYF.

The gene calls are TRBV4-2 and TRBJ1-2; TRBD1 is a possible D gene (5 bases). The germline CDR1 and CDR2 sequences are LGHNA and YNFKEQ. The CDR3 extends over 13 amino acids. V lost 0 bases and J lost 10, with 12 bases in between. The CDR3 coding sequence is TGTGCCAGCAGCCAAGATGGCAGGGATGACTACACCTTC. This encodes CASSQDGRDDYTF.

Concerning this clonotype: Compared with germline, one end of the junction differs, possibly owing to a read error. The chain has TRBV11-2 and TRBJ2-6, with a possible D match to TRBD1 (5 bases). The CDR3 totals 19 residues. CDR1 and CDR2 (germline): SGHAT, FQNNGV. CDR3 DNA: TGTACCAGCAGCTTAGTTCCAAAGGACGGGCCCTCTGGGGCCAACATCCTGACTTTC. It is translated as CTSSLVPKDGPSGANILTF.

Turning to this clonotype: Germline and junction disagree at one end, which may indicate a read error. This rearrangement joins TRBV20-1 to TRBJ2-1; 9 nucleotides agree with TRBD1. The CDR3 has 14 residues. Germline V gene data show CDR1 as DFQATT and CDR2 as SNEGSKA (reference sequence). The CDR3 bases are TGCAGTGCTAGAGTTAGGGAGGGACAGGGTGAGCATTTCTTC. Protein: CSARVREGQGEHFF.

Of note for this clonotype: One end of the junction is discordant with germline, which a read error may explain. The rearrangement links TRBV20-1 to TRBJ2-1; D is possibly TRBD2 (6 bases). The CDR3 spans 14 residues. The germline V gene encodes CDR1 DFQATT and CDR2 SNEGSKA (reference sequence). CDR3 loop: CSASRDSSPHEHFF. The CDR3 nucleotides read TGCAGTGCTAGCCGGGACTCATCCCCCCATGAGCACTTCTTC.

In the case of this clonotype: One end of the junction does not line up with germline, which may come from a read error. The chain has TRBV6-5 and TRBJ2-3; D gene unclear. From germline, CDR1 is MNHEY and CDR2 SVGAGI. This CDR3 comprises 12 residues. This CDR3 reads CASTAGTYTQYF. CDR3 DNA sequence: TGTGCCAGCACTGCAGGCACATATACGCAGTATTTT.

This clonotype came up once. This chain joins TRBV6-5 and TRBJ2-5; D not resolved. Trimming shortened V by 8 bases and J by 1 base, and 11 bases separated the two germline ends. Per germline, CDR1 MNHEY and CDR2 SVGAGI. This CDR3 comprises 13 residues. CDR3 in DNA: TGTGCCAGCCGTGTGCCCTCCCAAGAGACCCAGTACTTC. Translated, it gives CASRVPSQETQYF.

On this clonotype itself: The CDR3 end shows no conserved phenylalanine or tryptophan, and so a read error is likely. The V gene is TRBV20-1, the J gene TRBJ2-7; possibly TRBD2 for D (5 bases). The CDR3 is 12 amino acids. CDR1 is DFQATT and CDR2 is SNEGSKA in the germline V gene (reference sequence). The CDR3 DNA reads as TGTAGTACTAGTGCGGTCACCTACGAGCAGTACCTC. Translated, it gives CSTSAVTYEQYL.